What follows is one TCR beta chain and its context. Its antigen remains unknown. This same CDR3 is encoded by further DNA sequences in the sample. These data come from a study of shared clonotypes between healthy human individuals. Study overall: Per donor, three plates held CD4 naive cells, three held CD4 memory, two held CD8 naive and one held CD8 memory.

Study results and limitations: Clonotype sharing among the donors was expected to vary with sequencing depth.

Across several immunoSEQ plates, the genomic DNA of each subset was split evenly. Repertoires were generated with immunoSEQ multiplex PCR, while TCRdb's copy carries only in-frame clones and drops some. The sample carries some 1 million clones, 75% recorded once. Sequenced sample: memory CD4+ T cells sorted from blood. Subset reported: CD45RA-negative fraction. The origin of this receptor is a man between 18 and 35 years old in good health.

The CDR3 region is CASSLQGSGNTIYF. The CDR3 bases are TGTGCCAGCAGTCTTCAGGGTTCTGGAAACACCATATATTTT. The V and J genes are TRBV5-6 and TRBJ1-3; the D gene is possibly TRBD1 (5 bases). Germline V gene data show CDR1 as SGHDT and CDR2 as YYEEEE. V lost 5 bases and J 1 base, leaving 10 bases between the germline ends. The CDR3 has 14 amino acids.